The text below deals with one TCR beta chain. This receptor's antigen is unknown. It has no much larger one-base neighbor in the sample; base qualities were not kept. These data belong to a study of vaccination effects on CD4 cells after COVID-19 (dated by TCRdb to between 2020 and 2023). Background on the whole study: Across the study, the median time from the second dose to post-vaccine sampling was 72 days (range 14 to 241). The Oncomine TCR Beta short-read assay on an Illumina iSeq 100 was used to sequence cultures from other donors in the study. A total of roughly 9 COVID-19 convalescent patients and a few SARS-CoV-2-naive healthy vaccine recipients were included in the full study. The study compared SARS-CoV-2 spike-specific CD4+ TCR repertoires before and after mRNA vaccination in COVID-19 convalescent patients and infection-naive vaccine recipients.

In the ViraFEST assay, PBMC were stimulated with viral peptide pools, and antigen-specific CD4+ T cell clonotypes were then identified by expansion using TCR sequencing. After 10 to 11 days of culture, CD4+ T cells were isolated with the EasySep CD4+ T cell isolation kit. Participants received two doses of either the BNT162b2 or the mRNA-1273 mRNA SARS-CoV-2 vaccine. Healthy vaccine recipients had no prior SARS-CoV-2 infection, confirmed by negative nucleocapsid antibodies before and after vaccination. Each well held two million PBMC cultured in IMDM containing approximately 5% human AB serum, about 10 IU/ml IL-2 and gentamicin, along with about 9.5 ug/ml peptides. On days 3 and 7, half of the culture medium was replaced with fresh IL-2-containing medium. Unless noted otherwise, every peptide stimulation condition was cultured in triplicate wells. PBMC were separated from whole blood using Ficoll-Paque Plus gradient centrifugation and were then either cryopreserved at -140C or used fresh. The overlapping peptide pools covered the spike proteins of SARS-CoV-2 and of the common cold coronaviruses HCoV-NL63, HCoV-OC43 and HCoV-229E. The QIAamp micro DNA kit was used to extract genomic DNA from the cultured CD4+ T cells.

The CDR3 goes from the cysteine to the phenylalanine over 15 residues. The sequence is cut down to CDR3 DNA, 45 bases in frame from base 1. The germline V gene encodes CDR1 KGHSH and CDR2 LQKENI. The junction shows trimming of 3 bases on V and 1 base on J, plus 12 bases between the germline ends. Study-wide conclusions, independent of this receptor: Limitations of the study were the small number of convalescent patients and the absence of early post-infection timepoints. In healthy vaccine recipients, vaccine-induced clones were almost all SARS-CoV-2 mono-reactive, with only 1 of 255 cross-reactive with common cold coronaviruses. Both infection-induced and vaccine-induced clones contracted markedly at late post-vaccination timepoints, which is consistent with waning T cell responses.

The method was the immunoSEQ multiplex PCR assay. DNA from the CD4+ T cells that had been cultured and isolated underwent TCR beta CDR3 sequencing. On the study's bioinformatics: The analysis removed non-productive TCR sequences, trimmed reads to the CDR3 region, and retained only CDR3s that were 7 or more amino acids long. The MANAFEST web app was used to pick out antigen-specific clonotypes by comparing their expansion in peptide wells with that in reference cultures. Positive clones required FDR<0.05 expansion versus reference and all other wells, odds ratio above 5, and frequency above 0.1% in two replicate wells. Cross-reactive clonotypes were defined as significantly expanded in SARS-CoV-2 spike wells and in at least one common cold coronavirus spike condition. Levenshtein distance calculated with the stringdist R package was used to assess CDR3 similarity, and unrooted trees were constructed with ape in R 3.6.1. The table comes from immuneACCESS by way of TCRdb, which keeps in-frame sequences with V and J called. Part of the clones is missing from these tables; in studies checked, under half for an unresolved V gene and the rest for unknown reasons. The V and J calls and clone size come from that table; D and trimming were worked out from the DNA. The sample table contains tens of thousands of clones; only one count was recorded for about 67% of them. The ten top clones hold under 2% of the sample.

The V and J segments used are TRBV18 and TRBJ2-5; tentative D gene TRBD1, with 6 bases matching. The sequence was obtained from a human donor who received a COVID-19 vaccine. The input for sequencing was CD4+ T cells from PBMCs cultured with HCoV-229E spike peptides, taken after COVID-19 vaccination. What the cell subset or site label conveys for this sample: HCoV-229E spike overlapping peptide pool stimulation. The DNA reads TGTGCCAGCTCACCGTTAGGACAGTCCCAAGAGACCCAGTACTTC. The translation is CASSPLGQSQETQYF. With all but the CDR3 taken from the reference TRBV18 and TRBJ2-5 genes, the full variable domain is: NAGVMQNPRHLVRRRGQEARLRCSPMKGHSHVYWYRQLPEEGLKFMVYLQKENIIDESGMPKERFSAEFPKEGPSILRIQQVVRGDSAAYFCASSPLGQSQETQYFGPGTRLLVL.